This T cell receptor beta chain was sequenced in a study of T cell clonotyping in hematopoietic cell transplantation. The CDR3 has 12 residues. From germline, CDR1 is KGHSH and CDR2 LQKENI. V lost 2 bases and J 4 bases, leaving 6 bases between the germline ends. Here immunoSEQ multiplex PCR was the method, and the copy in TCRdb shows in-frame clones only, minus some. Found here are 29,000 or so clones, 92% of them singletons; the top ten hold about 11%. Of note for this clone: This same CDR3 is encoded by further DNA sequences in the sample.

This receptor was obtained from a female patient aged 50 to 60 who had an allogeneic stem cell transplant from a related donor, so the T cells may come from the graft donor. Some clones in this sample may be carry-over from other donors' samples. The starting material was PBMCs, obtained 100 days after allogeneic stem cell transplant. The chain uses TRBV18 and TRBJ2-7; D tentatively reads TRBD1 or TRBD2 (5 bases each). The CDR3 nucleotides are TGTGCCAGCTCACCAGAGGGGTACGAGCAGTACTTC. The encoded protein is CASSPEGYEQYF.